The TCR beta chain described here comes from a study of T-cell reconstitution after alpha-beta-depleted transplantation in children. About this clonotype itself: Its cognate antigen is unknown.

The ends were cut back, 2 bases at V and 0 bases at J, with 8 bases in the middle. CDR1 SGDLS and CDR2 YYNGEE come from the germline V gene. CDR3 size: 15 residues. This sample's TCRbeta library carried unique molecular identifier barcodes. TCRdb analysed the PCR reads with MiXCR anew, one entry per CDR3 protein. Here the sample spans 530,000 or so distinct CDR3 sequences, 25% to 30% being singletons. Study conclusions and caveats: A year post-transplant, T-cell counts and diversity derived mostly from newly produced T cells.

This sequence originates from a boy younger than two with Wiskott-Aldrich syndrome, due to receive a stem cell transplant. This specimen was PBMCs, taken before TCRalphabeta/CD19-depleted stem cell transplant. The rearrangement links TRBV9 to TRBJ2-2; unclear D gene. The CDR3 coding sequence is TGTGCCAGCAGCGTCAGACCGACGAACACCGGGGAGCTGTTTTTT. The encoded protein is CASSVRPTNTGELFF.